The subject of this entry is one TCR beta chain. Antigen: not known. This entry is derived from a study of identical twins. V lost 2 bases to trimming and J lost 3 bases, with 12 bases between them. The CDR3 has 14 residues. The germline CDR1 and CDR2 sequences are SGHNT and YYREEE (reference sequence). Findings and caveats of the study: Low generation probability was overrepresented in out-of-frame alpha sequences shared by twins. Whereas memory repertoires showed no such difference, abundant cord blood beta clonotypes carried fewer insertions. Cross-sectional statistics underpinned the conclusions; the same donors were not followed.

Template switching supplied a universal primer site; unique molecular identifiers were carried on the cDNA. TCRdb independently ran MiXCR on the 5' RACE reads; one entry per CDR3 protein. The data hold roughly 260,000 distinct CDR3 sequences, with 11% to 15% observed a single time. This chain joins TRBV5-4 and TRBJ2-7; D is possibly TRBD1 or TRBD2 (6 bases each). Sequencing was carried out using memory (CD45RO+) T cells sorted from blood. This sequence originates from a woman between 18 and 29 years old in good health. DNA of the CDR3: TGTGCCAGCAGCTTACGGGGGCTCTACTACGAGCAGTACTTC. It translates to CASSLRGLYYEQYF.